This section outlines one T cell receptor (beta chain) sequence together with its context. This entry is derived from a study of shared clonotypes between healthy human individuals. Data came from immunoSEQ multiplex PCR; TCRdb stores just in-frame clones and leaves some out. The sample has 2 million to 2.5 million clones, roughly 91% seen once. Naive CD8 cells, CD45RO-negative and positively selected for CCR7, excluded terminally differentiated effector memory CD45RA+ cells. Trimming removed 3 bases from V and 4 bases from J; junction bases left unmatched: 10. The CDR3 length is 16 residues. The germline gives CDR1 MNHEY, CDR2 SVGAGI.

The chain joins TRBV6-5 to TRBJ2-7; 9 bases match TRBD1. The source material was naive CD8+ T cells from PBMCs. This clonotype was obtained from a man between 18 and 29 years old in good health. Some clones in this sample may be carry-over from other donors' samples. CDR3 residues: CASSYGQGLEGYEQYF. CDR3 coding DNA: TGTGCCAGCAGTTATGGACAGGGGCTCGAGGGGTACGAGCAGTACTTC.